This entry lists 10 T cell receptor beta chains sequenced from one sample in a study of patients and donors after allogeneic stem cell transplantation. MiXCR, applied by TCRdb to the RT-PCR reads, yields one record per CDR3 protein. The sample yields roughly 10,000 distinct CDR3 sequences, 5.5% to 7% seen once. The sequenced sample was blood, either unsorted or a sorted T cell fraction (not recorded which). The receptors stem from a human donor who was either an allogeneic HSCT recipient or a stem cell or donor lymphocyte infusion donor (not recorded which). It is not recorded whose cells these are; they may come from a transplant donor.

This clonotype showed up many times. The V call is TRBV7-6, the J call TRBJ1-2, with 7 bases that match TRBD1. The ends lost 4 bases at V and 3 bases at J; junction bases unmatched: 2. Per the germline V gene, CDR1 is SGHVS and CDR2 is FNYEAQ. The CDR3 spans 13 residues. CDR3 sequence reads: CASSSGQYYGYTF. CDR3 in DNA: TGTGCCAGCAGCTCGGGACAGTACTATGGCTACACCTTC.

This clonotype was seen a few times. J is TRBJ2-1 and V is TRBV5-1, with 8 positions matching TRBD2. The CDR3 totals 14 residues. The V gene's germline CDR1 is SGHRS and CDR2 YFSETQ. Losses at the gene ends were 2 bases for V and 6 bases for J; bases not matched to a gene: 4. CDR3 bases: TGCGCCAGCAGCTTAGGAACTAGCGGCAATGAGCAGTTCTTC. Protein product: CASSLGTSGNEQFF.

This clonotype has a count of ten or more. The V and J genes are TRBV30 and TRBJ2-7; weak D call: TRBD2 (5 bases). Trimming cost V 3 bases and J 4 bases, with 10 bases left between them. The germline V gene has CDR1 GTSNPN and CDR2 SVGIG (reference sequence). This CDR3 is 12 amino acids long. The CDR3 DNA sequence: TGTGCCTGGAGACGGGATCGGTACGAGCAGTACTTC. Translated: CAWRRDRYEQYF.

There are a few counts of this clonotype. This rearrangement joins TRBV12-3 or TRBV12-4 to TRBJ2-3; D ambiguous. This CDR3 is 15 amino acids long. V was trimmed by 2 bases and J by 1 base, leaving 10 bases between them. The CDR3 region has the DNA TGTGCCAGCAGTTTACGGCCAGGAGGCACAGATACGCAGTATTTT. Its translation: CASSLRPGGTDTQYF.

CDR3: CASSLRTVSSYNEQFF. The CDR3 DNA reads as TGCGCCAGCAGCCTTAGGACAGTGAGCTCCTACAATGAGCAGTTCTTC. The chain recombines TRBV5-1 with TRBJ2-1, with D tentatively TRBD1 (6 bases). CDR1 SGHRS and CDR2 YFSETQ come from the germline V gene. The CDR3 is 16 amino acids. With 4 bases removed from V and 0 bases from J, the gap between germline ends came to 14 bases.

Ten or more counts support this clonotype. The chain uses TRBV28 and TRBJ2-7; the match to TRBD2 covers 9 bases. The germline CDR1 and CDR2 sequences are MDHEN and SYDVKM. The ends lost 1 base at V and 5 bases at J; junction bases unmatched: 6. The CDR3 spans 15 residues. Written as DNA, the CDR3 is TGTGCCAGCAGTTTATTTGCTAGCGGGACAAACGAGCAGTACTTC. It specifies CASSLFASGTNEQYF.

The chain uses TRBV4-2 and TRBJ2-1; no clear D. CDR1 is LGHNA, CDR2 YNFKEQ, per germline. This CDR3 comprises 17 residues. V was shortened by 0 bases and J by 0 bases, with 12 bases between the two germline ends. The CDR3 DNA is TGTGCCAGCAGCCAAGATCCAGACTCGAGCTCCTACAATGAGCAGTTCTTC. Translating it yields CASSQDPDSSSYNEQFF.

This clonotype has just a few counts. The junction shows a germline mismatch at one end, possibly a read error. CDR3 region: CASTLGLALLGEQFF. CDR3 nucleotide sequence: TGTGCCAGCACCTTAGGACTAGCCCTCTTAGGGGAGCAGTTCTTC. This sequence joins TRBV13 and TRBJ2-1; 8 bases are shared with TRBD2. Per the germline V gene, CDR1 is PRHDT and CDR2 is FYEKMQ (reference sequence). This CDR3 has 15 amino acids.

This clonotype showed up many times. This chain links TRBV19 with TRBJ2-1; no firm D call. This CDR3 comprises 13 residues. Per the germline V gene, CDR1 is LNHDA and CDR2 is SQIVND (reference sequence). V shed 5 bases and J shed 9 bases, with 14 bases lying between them. The CDR3 region has the DNA TGTGCCAGTAGTGCCCCTAGTCTAATTGAGCAGTTCTTC. This translates into CASSAPSLIEQFF.

The genes are TRBV19 and TRBJ2-3; the match to TRBD2 covers 7 bases. The CDR3 has 14 residues. Germline V lookup: CDR1 LNHDA, CDR2 SQIVND (reference sequence). The trim removed 7 bases at V and 5 bases at J, leaving 9 bases unmatched. CDR3 nucleotides: TGTGCCAGTACCCTGCCGGGGGAGGGAGATACGCAGTATTTT. It yields the protein CASTLPGEGDTQYF. Full variable domain (missing parts from reference TRBV19 and TRBJ2-3): DGGITQSPKYLFRKEGQNVTLSCEQNLNHDAMYWYRQDPGQGLRLIYYSQIVNDFQKGDIAEGYSVSREKKESFPLTVTSAQKNPTAFYLCASTLPGEGDTQYFGPGTRLTVL.